The 20 T cell receptor beta chains below all came from one sample that was sequenced in a study of technical replicates of blood from a few donors. Profiling relied on immunoSEQ multiplex PCR, and the TCRdb table lists in-frame clones only, not all of them. The sample carries tens of thousands of clones, 75% to 95% recorded once. The source material was T cells isolated from PBMCs. These receptors came from a human donor in good health. Some clones in this sample may be carry-over from other donors' samples.

J is TRBJ1-1 and V is TRBV15; D is unresolved. V was pared by 4 bases and J by 1 base, with 7 bases between. The length of the CDR3 is 13 residues. Germline CDR1 is LNHNV and CDR2 is YYDKDF (reference sequence). This chain's CDR3 is CATSTRRNTEAFF. CDR3 bases: TGTGCCACCAGCACCCGGAGGAACACTGAAGCTTTCTTT. The whole variable domain, filled in from reference TRBV15 and TRBJ1-1, reads DAMVIQNPRYQVTQFGKPVTLSCSQTLNHNVMYWYQQKSSQAPKLLFHYYDKDFNNEADTPDNFQSRRPNTSFCFLDIRSPGLGDTAMYLCATSTRRNTEAFFGQGTRLTVV.

The chain carries TRBV13 and TRBJ2-7, with 7 bases aligning to TRBD1. Germline V gives CDR1 PRHDT, CDR2 FYEKMQ (reference sequence). The V gene end was trimmed by 4 bases and the J gene end by 3 bases; junction bases not matched to a gene: 3. CDR3 length equals 13 residues. The CDR3 spells CASSSRQGYEQYF. The CDR3 nucleotides are TGTGCCAGCAGCTCCAGACAGGGCTACGAGCAGTACTTC.

The chain links TRBV11-3 to TRBJ2-7; 9 bases are a match to TRBD2. From germline, CDR1 is SGHNT and CDR2 YENEEA. The CDR3 sequence is 16 residues long. Trimming cost V 3 bases and J 4 bases; bases outside gene matches: 10. The CDR3 spells CASSFLEREVPYEQYF. CDR3 sequence (DNA): TGTGCCAGCAGCTTCCTAGAGCGGGAGGTACCATACGAGCAGTACTTC.

The rearrangement links TRBV29-1 to TRBJ2-6; D is unclear. CDR1 and CDR2 from the germline V gene are SQVTM and ANQGSEA. Trimming shortened V by 5 bases and J by 1 base, and 6 bases separated the two germline ends. This CDR3 is 13 amino acids long. CDR3 protein: CSVIESGANVLTF. CDR3 sequence (DNA): TGCAGCGTTATAGAGTCTGGGGCCAACGTCCTGACTTTC.

On this clone itself: The junction shows a germline mismatch at one end, possibly a read error. This sequence joins TRBV13 and TRBJ2-2; 8 bases fit TRBD1. CDR1 and CDR2 from the germline V gene are PRHDT and FYEKMQ (reference sequence). The CDR3 is 19 residues long. The CDR3 reads CASSPAPLGQEKNSGELFF. CDR3 nucleotide sequence: TGTGCCAGCAGCCCGGCTCCCCTGGGACAGGAGAAGAACTCCGGGGAGCTGTTTTTT.

The genes are TRBV28 and TRBJ2-7; maybe TRBD1 (7 bases). Per the germline V gene, CDR1 is MDHEN and CDR2 is SYDVKM. This CDR3 region has 15 residues. V was cut by 4 bases and J by 5 bases, with 18 bases left in between. In DNA form, the CDR3 reads TGTGCCAGCAGTTCCCGGCTTGCAGGGGGGAACGAGCAGTACTTC. It encodes CASSSRLAGGNEQYF.

CDR3 bases: TGTGCCAGCAGTCTCGGGACAGGGTTGTTCTTGAGCAATCAGCCCCAGCATTTT. Translating it yields CASSLGTGLFLSNQPQHF. The chain joins TRBV28 to TRBJ1-5; 9 bases are a match to TRBD1. The CDR3 consists of 18 residues. From germline, CDR1 is MDHEN and CDR2 SYDVKM. Trimming at V came to 5 bases and at J to 1 base, leaving 12 bases not matched to a gene. Based on the CDR3 plus reference TRBV28 and TRBJ1-5, the full variable domain is DVKVTQSSRYLVKRTGEKVFLECVQDMDHENMFWYRQDPGLGLRLIYFSYDVKMKEKGDIPEGYSVSREKKERFSLILESASTNQTSMYLCASSLGTGLFLSNQPQHFGDGTRLSIL.

The chain has TRBV7-2 and TRBJ1-1; D gene uncertain. Per germline, CDR1 SGHTA and CDR2 FQGNSA. Trimming stripped 3 bases from V and 5 bases from J, with 13 bases between. This CDR3 region has 14 residues. CDR3 in amino acids: CASSFSGIGTEAFF. As DNA, the CDR3 is TGTGCCAGCAGCTTCTCGGGGATCGGAACTGAAGCTTTCTTT. Looking up the rest from reference TRBV7-2 and TRBJ1-1 gives the full variable domain: GAGVSQSPSNKVTEKGKDVELRCDPISGHTALYWYRQSLGQGLEFLIYFQGNSAPDKSGLPSDRFSAERTGGSVSTLTIQRTQQEDSAVYLCASSFSGIGTEAFFGQGTRLTVV.

The chain has TRBV5-1 and TRBJ1-1; TRBD1 matches 10 bases. The V segment lost 2 bases and the J segment 0 bases; nucleotides outside the gene matches: 4. In germline, CDR1 is SGHRS, CDR2 YFSETQ. The CDR3 consists of 16 residues. The CDR3 DNA reads as TGCGCCAGCAGCTTAATGACAGGGGGCTTGAACACTGAAGCTTTCTTT. Its translation is CASSLMTGGLNTEAFF.

This chain connects TRBV6-1 to TRBJ1-2; D unresolved. Trimming removed 6 bases at V and 8 bases at J, with 19 bases between. The CDR3 extends over 14 amino acids. Germline CDR1 MNHNS, CDR2 SASEGT. This CDR3 is CASSTVQAGKGYTF. Here the CDR3 DNA reads TGTGCCAGCAGCACTGTTCAGGCGGGAAAAGGCTACACCTTC.

This clone was recorded a few times. The rearrangement links TRBV2 to TRBJ2-7; TRBD2 is a possible D gene (6 bases). Per germline, CDR1 SNHLY and CDR2 FYNNEI. This CDR3 is built from 16 residues. The V gene lost 6 bases and the J gene lost 1 base, with 19 bases spanning the gap. In DNA form, the CDR3 reads TGTGCCAGCAGAGGGGCCCGACTAGTGGTATCCTACGAGCAGTACTTC. Amino acids: CASRGARLVVSYEQYF.

This chain connects TRBV9 to TRBJ1-4; unclear D gene. V lost 4 bases and J lost 10, with 17 bases in between. Germline V gives CDR1 SGDLS, CDR2 YYNGEE. The CDR3 consists of 14 residues. The CDR3 reads CASSPEGTARKLFF. In nucleotides, the CDR3 is TGTGCCAGCAGCCCCGAAGGCACAGCCCGAAAACTGTTTTTT.

This clone appeared a single time. Here the CDR3 reads CATSARPEPSSYNEQFF. DNA for the CDR3: TGTGCCACCAGCGCGCGACCGGAGCCGAGCTCCTACAATGAGCAGTTCTTC. The chain carries TRBV15 and TRBJ2-1; no definite D call. Germline V gene lookup returns CDR1 LNHNV and CDR2 YYDKDF (reference sequence). V lost 5 bases and J 0 bases, leaving 17 bases between the germline ends. The CDR3 has 17 amino acids. Complete variable domain (other parts from reference TRBV15 and TRBJ2-1): DAMVIQNPRYQVTQFGKPVTLSCSQTLNHNVMYWYQQKSSQAPKLLFHYYDKDFNNEADTPDNFQSRRPNTSFCFLDIRSPGLGDTAMYLCATSARPEPSSYNEQFFGPGTRLTVL.

The chain combines TRBV6-6 with TRBJ1-5; D gene uncertain. The CDR3 length is 13 residues. CDR1 and CDR2 (germline): MNHNY, SVGAGI (reference sequence). Trimming removed 4 bases at V and 4 bases at J, with 8 bases between. CDR3 loop: CASSSQENQPQHF. CDR3 DNA sequence: TGTGCCAGCAGTTCCCAGGAAAATCAGCCCCAGCATTTT.

V gene TRBV19 combines with J gene TRBJ2-7, with 8 bases lining up with TRBD2. The CDR3 sequence is 14 residues long. The germline V gene encodes CDR1 LNHDA and CDR2 SQIVND (reference sequence). Unmatched junction bases numbered 2, after V lost 3 bases and J lost 1 base. In DNA form, the CDR3 reads TGTGCCAGTAGTATCGGGGGGGCTTCCTACGAGCAGTACTTC. Translation gives CASSIGGASYEQYF.

This chain connects TRBV6-5 to TRBJ2-1; the D is unclear. The germline V gene has CDR1 MNHEY and CDR2 SVGAGI. The CDR3 is made up of 14 amino acids. V lost 2 bases to trimming and J lost 0 bases, with 5 bases between them. CDR3 loop: CASSYLSSYNEQFF. The CDR3 DNA sequence: TGTGCCAGCAGTTACCTGAGCTCCTACAATGAGCAGTTCTTC.

This chain joins TRBV27 and TRBJ2-1; 9 bases align to TRBD1. This CDR3 has 13 residues. V shed 8 bases and J 6 bases; nucleotides not matched to a gene: 5. Germline-derived CDR1 and CDR2 are MNHEY and SMNVEV (reference sequence). CDR3 nucleotide sequence: TGTGCCAGCGGGACAGGGACGTTCAATGAGCAGTTCTTC. Translation: CASGTGTFNEQFF.

This chain uses TRBV5-6 with TRBJ1-1, with D unresolved. Germline values: CDR1 SGHDT, CDR2 YYEEEE. Between the trimmed V and J ends, which lost 0 bases and 5 bases, there was a span of 11 bases. This CDR3 is built from 14 residues. CDR3 region: CASSLEGEVTEAFF. CDR3 nucleotide sequence: TGTGCCAGCAGCTTGGAGGGAGAGGTGACTGAAGCTTTCTTT.

J is TRBJ2-6 and V is TRBV5-6; D is possibly TRBD2 (5 bases). The length of the CDR3 is 16 residues. Germline loops: CDR1 SGHDT, CDR2 YYEEEE. V was pared by 5 bases and J by 3 bases, with 15 bases between. CDR3 DNA: TGTGCCAGCAGTCCCGCTCGGGGAAGTGGGGCCAACGTCCTGACTTTC. Encoded protein: CASSPARGSGANVLTF.

V gene TRBV19 combines with J gene TRBJ1-3; 7 bases agree with TRBD1. Germline trimming cut 6 bases from V and 8 bases from J; bases unmatched to any gene: 16. Germline CDR1 reads LNHDA; CDR2 reads SQIVND (reference sequence). CDR3 length equals 16 residues. CDR3 in DNA: TGTGCCAGTAGCTACACGTCACAGGGGAGTTATCACACCATATATTTT. Translation: CASSYTSQGSYHTIYF.